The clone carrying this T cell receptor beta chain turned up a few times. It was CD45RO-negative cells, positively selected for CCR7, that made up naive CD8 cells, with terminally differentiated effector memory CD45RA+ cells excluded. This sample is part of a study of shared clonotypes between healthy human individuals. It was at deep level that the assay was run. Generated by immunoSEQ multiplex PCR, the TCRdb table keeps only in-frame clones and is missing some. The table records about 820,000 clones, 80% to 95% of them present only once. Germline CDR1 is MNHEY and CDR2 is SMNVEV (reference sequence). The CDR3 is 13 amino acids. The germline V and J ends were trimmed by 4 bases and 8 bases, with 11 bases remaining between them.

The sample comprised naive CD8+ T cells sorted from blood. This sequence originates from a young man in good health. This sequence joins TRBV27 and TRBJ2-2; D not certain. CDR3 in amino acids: CASSYPGLGELFF. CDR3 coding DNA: TGTGCCAGCAGTTACCCTGGGCTGGGGGAGCTGTTTTTT.